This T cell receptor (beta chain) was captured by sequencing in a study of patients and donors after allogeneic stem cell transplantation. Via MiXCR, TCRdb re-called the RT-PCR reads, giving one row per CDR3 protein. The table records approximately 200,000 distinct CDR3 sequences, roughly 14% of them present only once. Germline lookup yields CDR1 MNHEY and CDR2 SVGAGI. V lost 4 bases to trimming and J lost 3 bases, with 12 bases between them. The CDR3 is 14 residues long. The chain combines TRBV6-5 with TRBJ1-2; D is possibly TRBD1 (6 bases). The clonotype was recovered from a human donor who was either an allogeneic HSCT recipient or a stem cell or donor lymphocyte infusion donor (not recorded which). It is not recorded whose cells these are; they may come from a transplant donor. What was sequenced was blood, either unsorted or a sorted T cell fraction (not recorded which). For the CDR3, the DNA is TGTGCCAGCAGTTTACAGGGTGAGGACTATGGCTACACCTTC. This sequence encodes CASSLQGEDYGYTF.